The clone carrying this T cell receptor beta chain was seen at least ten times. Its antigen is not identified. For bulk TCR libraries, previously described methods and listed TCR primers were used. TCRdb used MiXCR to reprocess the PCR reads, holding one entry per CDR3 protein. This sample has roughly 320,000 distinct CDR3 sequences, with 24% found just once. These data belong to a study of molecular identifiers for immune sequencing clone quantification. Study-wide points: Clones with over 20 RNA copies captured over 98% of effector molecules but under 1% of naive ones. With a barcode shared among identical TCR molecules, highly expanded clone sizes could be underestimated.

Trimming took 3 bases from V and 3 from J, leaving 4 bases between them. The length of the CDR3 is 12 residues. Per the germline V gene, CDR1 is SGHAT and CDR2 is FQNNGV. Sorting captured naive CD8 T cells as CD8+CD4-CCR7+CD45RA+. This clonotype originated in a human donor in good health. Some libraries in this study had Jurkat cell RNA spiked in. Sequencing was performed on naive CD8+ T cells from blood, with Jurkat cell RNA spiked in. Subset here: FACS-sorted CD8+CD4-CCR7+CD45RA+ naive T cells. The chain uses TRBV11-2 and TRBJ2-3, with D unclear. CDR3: CASSFMTDTQYF. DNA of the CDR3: TGTGCCAGCAGCTTTATGACAGATACGCAGTATTTT. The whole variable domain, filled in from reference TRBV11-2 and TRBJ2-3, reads EAGVAQSPRYKIIEKRQSVAFWCNPISGHATLYWYQQILGQGPKLLIQFQNNGVVDDSQLPKDRFSAERLKGVDSTLKIQPAKLEDSAVYLCASSFMTDTQYFGPGTRLTVL.